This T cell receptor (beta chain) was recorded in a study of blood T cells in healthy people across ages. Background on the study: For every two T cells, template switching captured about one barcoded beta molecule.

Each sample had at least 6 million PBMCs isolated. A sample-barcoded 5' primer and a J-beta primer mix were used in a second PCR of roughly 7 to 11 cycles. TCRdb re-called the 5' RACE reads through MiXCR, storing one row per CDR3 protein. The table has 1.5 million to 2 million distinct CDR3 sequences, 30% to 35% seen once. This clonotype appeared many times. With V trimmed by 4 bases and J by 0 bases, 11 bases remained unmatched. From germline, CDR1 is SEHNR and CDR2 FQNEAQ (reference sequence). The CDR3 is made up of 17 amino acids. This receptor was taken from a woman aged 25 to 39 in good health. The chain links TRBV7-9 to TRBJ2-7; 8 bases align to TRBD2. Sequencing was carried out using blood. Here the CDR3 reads CASSSTGLAAISYEQYF. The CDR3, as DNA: TGTGCCAGCAGCTCCACAGGACTAGCCGCGATCTCCTACGAGCAGTACTTC. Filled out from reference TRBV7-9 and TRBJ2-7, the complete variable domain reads DTGVSQNPRHKITKRGQNVTFRCDPISEHNRLYWYRQTLGQGPEFLTYFQNEAQLEKSRLLSDRFSAERPKGSFSTLEIQRTEQGDSAMYLCASSSTGLAAISYEQYFGPGTRLTVT.